This entry lists 10 T cell receptor beta chains sequenced from one sample in a study of CD8 T cells in ankylosing spondylitis (dated by TCRdb to between 2016 and 2019). The receptor library was made with 5' RACE. The data were produced on an Illumina HiSeq 2500. Using fastp trimming at Q25 and MiXCR clonotype assembly, TCRdb reanalyzed the public sequencing data and kept in-frame beta chains. Identical CDR3 protein sequences are pooled into one entry, listed with their most common genes and DNA. The sample table records 120,000 to 150,000 distinct CDR3 sequences; roughly 8.3% of these occur just once. The ten largest clones take up roughly 8% of the sample. Sample: synovial fluid, either unsorted or a sorted T cell fraction (not recorded which). Receptor source: a male donor with ankylosing spondylitis.

This clonotype came up many times. This CDR3 is CAISLGGLHTDTQYF. CDR3 bases: TGTGCCATCAGCCTAGGGGGCCTACACACAGATACGCAGTATTTT. The rearrangement links TRBV10-3 to TRBJ2-3; TRBD1 matches at 7 bases. CDR3 length: 15 residues. J was trimmed by 2 bases and V by 6 bases; bases with no gene match: 8. CDR1 is ENHRY, CDR2 SYGVKD, per germline.

This clonotype was recorded only once. The junction departs from the called germline gene at one end, perhaps through a read error. The chain carries TRBV12-3 or TRBV12-4 and TRBJ2-3; TRBD2 matches at 8 bases. The CDR3 covers 19 residues. CDR3 loop: CACSRGGLDGREGTDTQYF. The CDR3 DNA follows: TGTGCCTGCAGTCGGGGGGGGCTCGATGGCAGGGAAGGAACAGATACGCAGTATTTT.

This clonotype has just a few counts. The CDR3 loop reads CASREQGGGTEAFF. The DNA for the CDR3 is TGTGCCAGCAGAGAACAGGGAGGAGGGACTGAAGCTTTCTTT. The chain employs TRBV28 and TRBJ1-1; weak D call: TRBD1 (6 bases). Per germline, CDR1 MDHEN and CDR2 SYDVKM. Between the trimmed V and J ends, which lost 6 bases and 5 bases, there was a span of 16 bases. This CDR3 has 14 residues.

This rearrangement joins TRBV5-4 to TRBJ1-2; TRBD1 is a possible D gene (5 bases). This CDR3 has 14 amino acids. Per the germline V gene, CDR1 is SGHNT and CDR2 is YYREEE (reference sequence). The V end lost 8 bases, the J end lost 5 bases, and 19 bases lay between the germline ends. The CDR3, as DNA: TGTGCCAGTGCTACGGGGGATCCTGGATATGGCTACACCTTC. This sequence encodes CASATGDPGYGYTF. The whole variable domain, filled in from reference TRBV5-4 and TRBJ1-2, reads ETGVTQSPTHLIKTRGQQVTLRCSSQSGHNTVSWYQQALGQGPQFIFQYYREEENGRGNFPPRFSGLQFPNYSSELNVNALELDDSALYLCASATGDPGYGYTFGSGTRLTVV.

The chain combines TRBV6-2 or TRBV6-3 with TRBJ1-1; 7 nucleotides line up with TRBD1. Germline V gives CDR1 MNHEY, CDR2 SVGEGT. V lost 7 bases and J lost 5; bases outside the gene matches: 16. This CDR3 has 16 amino acids. The CDR3 nucleotides are TGTGCCAGCACCCGTCGGGGACAGAGGCCGAGAACTGAAGCTTTCTTT. This gives the protein CASTRRGQRPRTEAFF.

The table lists this clonotype with many counts. This sequence joins TRBV6-5 and TRBJ1-4, with a weak D call TRBD1 (6 bases). CDR1 and CDR2 (germline): MNHEY, SVGAGI. This CDR3 is built from 14 residues. The V gene lost 4 bases and the J gene lost 6 bases, with 12 bases spanning the gap. CDR3 coding DNA: TGTGCCAGCAGTTCCAGGGGAAGGGATGAAAAACTGTTTTTT. It yields the protein CASSSRGRDEKLFF.

This clonotype occurred many times. The chain is built from TRBV4-2 and TRBJ1-1, with unresolved D. V was clipped by 0 bases and J by 9 bases, with 11 bases between them. The germline V gene has CDR1 LGHNA and CDR2 YNFKEQ. The CDR3 spans 13 residues. As DNA, the CDR3 is TGTGCCAGCAGCCAAGATCCGGGGAGGCAAGCTTTCTTT. Amino acid sequence: CASSQDPGRQAFF.

This clonotype was seen only a few times. The chain combines TRBV6-1 with TRBJ2-7; 8 positions match TRBD2. The germline gives CDR1 MNHNS, CDR2 SASEGT. The CDR3 has 13 amino acids. The trim removed 6 bases at V and 4 bases at J, leaving 5 bases unmatched. CDR3 sequence (DNA): TGTGCCAGCAGGGGACTAGAAAGGTACGAGCAGTACTTC. Translating gives CASRGLERYEQYF.

This clonotype turned up a few times. The V and J genes are TRBV28 and TRBJ2-6; the D call may be TRBD1 or TRBD2 (6 bases each). The V gene lost 4 bases and the J gene lost 0 bases, with 10 bases spanning the gap. The germline V gene has CDR1 MDHEN and CDR2 SYDVKM. The CDR3 has 16 residues. The chain's CDR3 is CASSYGGSSGANVLTF. In DNA form, the CDR3 reads TGTGCCAGCAGTTACGGGGGCAGCTCTGGGGCCAACGTCCTGACTTTC.

The table lists this clonotype with many counts. V and J are TRBV29-1 and TRBJ2-3; perhaps TRBD1 as D (6 bases). This CDR3 is 13 amino acids long. Deletions cut 3 bases from V and 5 bases from J, with 12 bases between. Germline-derived CDR1 and CDR2 are SQVTM and ANQGSEA. The CDR3 DNA reads TGCAGCGTTGACAGGTCAGGGGTAGATACGCAGTATTTT. This codes for CSVDRSGVDTQYF.